Each of the 24 T cell receptor beta chains below was sequenced from the same sample in a study of T-cell memory formation after mild COVID-19 (dated by TCRdb to the early 2020s). Library method: 5' RACE. Instrument on record: Illumina NovaSeq 6000. TCRdb trimmed public reads at Q25 via fastp, called clones via MiXCR and kept in-frame beta chains. All rows with the same CDR3 protein become a single entry with the most common DNA and genes. This sample has fewer than 500,000 distinct CDR3 sequences in its table, and around a quarter of those were observed once. Together, the top ten hold around 12% of the sample. The sample consisted of PBMCs or a T cell subset sorted from them (not recorded which). The receptors come from an adult woman who had mild COVID-19 (a few samples of this study predate the infection). The sample titles of this study are shuffled in the database, so cell type and time point are left out; the donor was told from shared clones.

This clonotype was observed a few times. The CDR3 bases are TGCAGTGCTAGAGCCTTCTTCATTTCAAATGAAAAACTGTTTTTT. Amino acids: CSARAFFISNEKLFF. J is TRBJ1-4 and V is TRBV20-1; no clear D. CDR3 size: 15 residues. The ends were cut back, 1 base at V and 5 bases at J, with 14 bases in the middle. Germline CDR1 and CDR2: DFQATT and SNEGSKA (reference sequence).

This clonotype was seen a few times. V usage is TRBV7-2 and J usage is TRBJ2-2; 11 positions agree with TRBD2. The CDR3 has 19 amino acids. Germline assignment: CDR1 SGHTA and CDR2 FQGNSA. V dropped 0 bases and J dropped 5; count of bases not matched to a gene: 11. The CDR3 DNA is TGTGCCAGCAGCTTAGCCCTCCAAGGACTAGCGGGTTATACCGGGGAGCTGTTTTTT. Translating gives CASSLALQGLAGYTGELFF.

The chain joins TRBV6-6 to TRBJ2-1, with 10 bases that match TRBD2. The CDR3 extends over 14 amino acids. CDR1 is MNHNY, CDR2 SVGAGI, per germline (reference sequence). J was trimmed by 9 bases and V by 2 bases; bases with no gene match: 4. CDR3 sequence: CASSYVLAGSEQFF. CDR3 in DNA: TGTGCCAGCAGTTACGTACTAGCGGGGAGTGAGCAGTTCTTC.

The gene calls are TRBV12-3 or TRBV12-4 and TRBJ1-2; possible D gene TRBD1, 6 bases. Trimming removed 5 bases at V and 4 bases at J, with 26 bases between. This CDR3 comprises 18 residues. The CDR3 here is CASSPFTGRTEGFYGYTF. The CDR3 coding sequence is TGTGCCAGCAGTCCCTTTACAGGGAGGACCGAAGGCTTCTATGGCTACACCTTC.

This clonotype has more than one count but fewer than ten. The rearrangement uses TRBV9 and TRBJ2-5; 15 bases are shared with TRBD2. Germline-derived CDR1 and CDR2 are SGDLS and YYNGEE. V was clipped by 3 bases and J by 5 bases; unmatched bases: 5. The CDR3 runs 16 residues. CDR3 sequence (DNA): TGTGCCAGCAGCGAGGGGACTAGCGGGGGGCGGGAGACCCAGTACTTC. It is translated as CASSEGTSGGRETQYF.

The CDR3 spells CASSIEPGTLSNQPQHF. The CDR3 DNA is TGTGCCAGTAGTATAGAGCCAGGGACACTGAGCAATCAGCCCCAGCATTTT. The chain uses TRBV19 and TRBJ1-5, with D maybe TRBD1 (6 bases). This CDR3 is built from 17 residues. V was trimmed by 0 bases and J by 1 base, leaving 13 bases between them. Germline lookup yields CDR1 LNHDA and CDR2 SQIVND (reference sequence).

The chain combines TRBV7-9 with TRBJ2-2, with D perhaps matching TRBD1 (6 bases). Germline V gene sequence: CDR1 SEHNR, CDR2 FQNEAQ (reference sequence). V was cut by 3 bases and J by 1 base, with 15 bases left in between. The CDR3 is made up of 17 amino acids. The CDR3 loop reads CASSFGQLTVNTGELFF. The DNA for the CDR3 is TGTGCCAGCAGCTTTGGACAGCTTACCGTGAACACCGGGGAGCTGTTTTTT.

The chain couples TRBV7-9 to TRBJ2-3; 10 positions match TRBD2. Germline V CDR1 and CDR2: SEHNR, FQNEAQ (reference sequence). V was clipped by 4 bases and J by 5 bases; unmatched bases: 12. CDR3 size: 17 residues. CDR3 loop: CASSSRQLAGFQDTQYF. The CDR3 nucleotides read TGTGCCAGCAGCTCCCGCCAACTAGCGGGGTTTCAAGATACGCAGTATTTT.

The gene calls are TRBV12-3 or TRBV12-4 and TRBJ2-2; 7 nucleotides align to TRBD1. V lost 7 bases, J lost 2 bases, and 4 bases stayed unmatched. The CDR3 spans 14 residues. The CDR3 here is CASTDRVNTGELFF. CDR3 DNA: TGTGCCAGCACCGACAGGGTTAACACCGGGGAGCTGTTTTTT.

In its sample, this clonotype was seen once. V is TRBV7-9 and J is TRBJ2-5; 10 positions agree with TRBD1. With 5 bases clipped from V and 7 bases from J, the junction kept 10 bases outside the gene matches. The CDR3 is made up of 15 amino acids. The germline V gene encodes CDR1 SEHNR and CDR2 FQNEAQ (reference sequence). In DNA, the CDR3 is TGTGCCAGCAGCCCGGGGACAGGGGAAGAAGGGACCCAGTACTTC. Protein: CASSPGTGEEGTQYF.

Here the CDR3 DNA reads TGTGCCAGCAGTTTAGGGGGGCACGGGGAGCTGTTTTTT. Its protein is CASSLGGHGELFF. This rearrangement joins TRBV12-3 or TRBV12-4 to TRBJ2-2, with D possibly matching TRBD1 (6 bases). V dropped 1 base and J dropped 7 bases, with 7 bases sitting between them. This CDR3 is 13 amino acids long.

The chain has TRBV6-5 and TRBJ2-1; D unresolved. The CDR3 consists of 15 residues. Trimming stripped 0 bases from V and 2 bases from J, with 8 bases between. Germline assignment: CDR1 MNHEY and CDR2 SVGAGI. The CDR3 reads CASSYSRSTYNEQFF. The CDR3 coding sequence is TGTGCCAGCAGTTACTCGAGGAGTACCTACAATGAGCAGTTCTTC.

Only a few counts were recorded for this clonotype. The CDR3 DNA follows: TGTGCCAGCAGGTGCGAACTAGCGAGAGGCACAGATACGCAGTATTTT. Residues: CASRCELARGTDTQYF. V gene TRBV6-5 combines with J gene TRBJ2-3, with 7 bases fitting TRBD2. V was clipped by 6 bases and J by 1 base; unmatched bases: 10. The germline gives CDR1 MNHEY, CDR2 SVGAGI. This CDR3 is 16 amino acids long.

This clonotype has more than one count but fewer than ten. The chain couples TRBV7-2 to TRBJ2-5, with 8 positions matching TRBD1. Trimming removed 5 bases from V and 5 bases from J; junction bases left unmatched: 7. The CDR3 covers 14 residues. Germline V gives CDR1 SGHTA, CDR2 FQGNSA. The CDR3 loop is CASSRDRGWETQYF. The CDR3 DNA follows: TGTGCCAGCAGCCGCGACAGGGGATGGGAGACCCAGTACTTC.

The chain recombines TRBV12-3 or TRBV12-4 with TRBJ2-7; TRBD2 might be the D (6 bases). CDR3 length: 16 amino acids. Deletions cut 5 bases from V and 0 bases from J, with 17 bases between. The CDR3 nucleotides read TGTGCCAGCAGTCTCATCTCAGCGGGTATCTCCTACGAGCAGTACTTC. Translated, it gives CASSLISAGISYEQYF.

This clonotype was found a few times. The chain couples TRBV7-9 to TRBJ2-1; TRBD2 aligns across 12 bases. Germline-derived CDR1 and CDR2 are SEHNR and FQNEAQ (reference sequence). The CDR3 is 17 amino acids. The trim removed 5 bases at V and 6 bases at J, leaving 11 bases unmatched. The CDR3 region is CASSPAGASGRANEQFF. The CDR3 DNA is TGTGCCAGCAGCCCAGCGGGGGCTAGCGGGAGGGCCAATGAGCAGTTCTTC.

The chain employs TRBV5-1 and TRBJ2-5; no reliable D call. Trimming removed 2 bases at V and 5 bases at J, with 7 bases between. CDR3 length equals 12 residues. From germline, CDR1 is SGHRS and CDR2 YFSETQ. The CDR3 here is CASSFIGETQYF. The CDR3 DNA is TGCGCCAGCAGCTTTATTGGGGAGACCCAGTACTTC.

DNA for the CDR3: TGTGCCAGCAGCCCCTGGTTGGAGTACGAGCAGTACTTC. Its translation is CASSPWLEYEQYF. The rearrangement joins TRBV7-2 to TRBJ2-7; D not certain. Germline V gene lookup returns CDR1 SGHTA and CDR2 FQGNSA. The CDR3 has 13 amino acids. Trimming took off 5 bases at V and 4 bases at J, with 12 bases between the two ends. The full variable domain, its missing parts supplied by reference TRBV7-2 and TRBJ2-7, is GAGVSQSPSNKVTEKGKDVELRCDPISGHTALYWYRQSLGQGLEFLIYFQGNSAPDKSGLPSDRFSAERTGGSVSTLTIQRTQQEDSAVYLCASSPWLEYEQYFGPGTRLTVT.

This clonotype was counted a few times. The rearrangement joins TRBV7-2 to TRBJ2-3; D unresolved. Trimming shortened V by 2 bases and J by 2 bases, and 8 bases separated the two germline ends. The CDR3 contains 14 residues. Germline lookup yields CDR1 SGHTA and CDR2 FQGNSA. In nucleotides, the CDR3 is TGTGCCAGCAGCTTATCAGATATCACAGATACGCAGTATTTT. It codes for CASSLSDITDTQYF.

This clonotype has a handful of counts. The V and J genes are TRBV6-5 and TRBJ2-6; D uncertain. Germline CDR1 reads MNHEY; CDR2 reads SVGAGI. The ends were cut back, 2 bases at V and 7 bases at J, with 12 bases in the middle. The CDR3 spans 15 residues. In nucleotides, the CDR3 is TGTGCCAGCAGTTACGAGCATAGTGGAGCCAACGTCCTGACTTTC. Translated: CASSYEHSGANVLTF.

This clonotype was seen ten or more times. V usage is TRBV7-2 and J usage is TRBJ2-7, with D perhaps matching TRBD1 or TRBD2 (5 bases each). Germline CDR1 reads SGHTA; CDR2 reads FQGNSA. The CDR3 runs 15 residues. Trimming removed 4 bases at V and 0 bases at J, with 13 bases between. The CDR3 region has the DNA TGTGCCAGCAGCTCCGATTGGGGGTTCTCCTACGAGCAGTACTTC. It is translated as CASSSDWGFSYEQYF.

In this sample, this clonotype turned up many times. This sequence joins TRBV5-1 and TRBJ2-1; 11 bases fit TRBD2. This CDR3 spans 15 amino acids. Germline CDR1 is SGHRS and CDR2 is YFSETQ. J gave up 9 bases and V 4 bases, and 9 bases lay outside the gene matches. The CDR3 sequence: CASSPLAGGSLEQFF. The CDR3, as DNA: TGCGCCAGCAGCCCCCTAGCGGGAGGTTCCCTTGAGCAGTTCTTC.

This clonotype was observed a handful of times. The chain combines TRBV15 with TRBJ2-7; maybe TRBD1 (6 bases). Trimming took off 1 base at V and 1 base at J, with 8 bases between the two ends. CDR1 LNHNV and CDR2 YYDKDF come from the germline V gene (reference sequence). This CDR3 region has 14 residues. The CDR3 protein is CATSRVQGSYEQYF. CDR3 in DNA: TGTGCCACCAGCAGAGTTCAGGGGTCCTACGAGCAGTACTTC.

A few counts support this clonotype. The V and J genes are TRBV7-9 and TRBJ2-2, with TRBD1 matching over 10 bases. The CDR3 runs to 16 residues. Germline loops: CDR1 SEHNR, CDR2 FQNEAQ (reference sequence). Trimming took 5 bases from V and 3 from J; bases not matched to a gene: 6. In DNA form, the CDR3 reads TGTGCCAGCAGCCTAAGGGACAGGGGTTACACCGGGGAGCTGTTTTTT. Residues: CASSLRDRGYTGELFF.